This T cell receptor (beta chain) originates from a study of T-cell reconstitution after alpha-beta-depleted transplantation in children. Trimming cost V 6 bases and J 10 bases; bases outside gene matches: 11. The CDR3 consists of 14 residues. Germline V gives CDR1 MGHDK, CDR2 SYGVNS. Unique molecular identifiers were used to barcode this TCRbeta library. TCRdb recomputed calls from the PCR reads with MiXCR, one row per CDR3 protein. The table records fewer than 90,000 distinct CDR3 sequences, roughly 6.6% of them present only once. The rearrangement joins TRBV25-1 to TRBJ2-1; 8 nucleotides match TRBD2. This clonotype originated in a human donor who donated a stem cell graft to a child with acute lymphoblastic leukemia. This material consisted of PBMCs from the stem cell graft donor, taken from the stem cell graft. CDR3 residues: CASSPIRGGIEQFF. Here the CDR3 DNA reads TGTGCCAGCAGCCCCATACGGGGGGGCATAGAGCAGTTCTTC.